The 11 T cell receptor beta chains reported below all come from one sample, sequenced in a study of cytomegalovirus exposure and HLA in healthy donors. PCR involved 60 Vbeta and 13 Jbeta primers. Here immunoSEQ multiplex PCR was the method, and the copy in TCRdb shows in-frame clones only, minus some. The sample yields approximately 120,000 clones, almost 75% seen once. Sequenced: PBMCs. Receptors were obtained from a man in his forties in good health and CMV-seronegative.

This chain uses TRBV11-1 with TRBJ2-3, with a possible D match to TRBD2 (5 bases). The CDR3 covers 12 residues. Trimming stripped 6 bases from V and 9 bases from J, with 13 bases between. Germline values: CDR1 SGHAT, CDR2 FQDESV (reference sequence). As DNA, the CDR3 is TGTGCCAGCAGGGATACATCGGGGACGCAGTATTTT. Protein product: CASRDTSGTQYF.

This clone was observed once. V and J are TRBV27 and TRBJ1-5, with D perhaps TRBD1 (6 bases). The CDR3 is 15 amino acids. Germline CDR1 is MNHEY and CDR2 is SMNVEV (reference sequence). The V and J ends lost 3 bases and 4 bases respectively, with 13 bases between them. For the CDR3, the DNA is TGTGCCAGCAGTTTGACCGGGACACTAAATCAGCCCCAGCATTTT. Its translation is CASSLTGTLNQPQHF.

This clone came up a few times. This chain connects TRBV18 to TRBJ2-1; 12 bases line up with TRBD2. The CDR3 runs to 16 residues. The V segment lost 3 bases and the J segment 5 bases; nucleotides outside the gene matches: 5. The germline gives CDR1 KGHSH, CDR2 LQKENI. The CDR3 DNA follows: TGTGCCAGCTCACCCGGACTAGCGGGGATGAACAATGAGCAGTTCTTC. Its protein is CASSPGLAGMNNEQFF.

The chain has TRBV4-2 and TRBJ2-7; D may be TRBD2 (8 bases). CDR1 is LGHNA and CDR2 is YNFKEQ in the germline V gene. The CDR3 contains 19 residues. V lost 0 bases and J 0 bases, leaving 21 bases between the germline ends. This CDR3 is CASSQEGTAGAFFSYEQYF. The CDR3 DNA reads as TGTGCCAGCAGCCAAGAAGGGACAGCGGGGGCCTTTTTCTCCTACGAGCAGTACTTC.

The DNA of the CDR3 is TGTGCCAGCAGACTTATTCTAGCGGGGAGCACAGATACGCAGTATTTT. Encoded protein: CASRLILAGSTDTQYF. The rearrangement links TRBV27 to TRBJ2-3, with 9 bases that match TRBD2. The V gene end was trimmed by 6 bases and the J gene end by 0 bases; junction bases not matched to a gene: 7. Germline CDR1 reads MNHEY; CDR2 reads SMNVEV (reference sequence). The CDR3 extends over 16 amino acids.

The count of this clone is one. This chain uses TRBV5-1 with TRBJ2-7; 7 bases line up with TRBD1. Trimming took 4 bases from V and 2 from J; bases not matched to a gene: 3. Germline V CDR1 and CDR2: SGHRS, YFSETQ. This CDR3 is 13 amino acids long. The CDR3 loop reads CASSVGTAYEQYF. CDR3 nucleotides: TGCGCCAGCAGCGTCGGGACAGCCTACGAGCAGTACTTC.

The chain carries TRBV5-1 and TRBJ1-2; TRBD1 aligns across 7 bases. The CDR3 is 14 residues long. Germline values: CDR1 SGHRS, CDR2 YFSETQ. V gave up 3 bases and J gave up 2 bases; unmatched junction bases: 4. CDR3 nucleotides: TGCGCCAGCAGCTCAAAACAGGGGAACTATGGCTACACCTTC. It is translated as CASSSKQGNYGYTF.

This rearrangement joins TRBV19 to TRBJ1-2; 8 bases are shared with TRBD1. In germline, CDR1 is LNHDA, CDR2 SQIVND (reference sequence). Trimming took 4 bases from V and 7 from J; bases not matched to a gene: 8. The CDR3 covers 14 residues. CDR3 sequence reads: CASSTSPGGRGYTF. CDR3 DNA: TGTGCCAGTAGTACGTCGCCAGGGGGCCGTGGCTACACCTTC.

The CDR3 spells CASSPRQGGADTQYF. Here the CDR3 DNA reads TGCGCCAGCAGCCCGAGACAGGGTGGGGCAGATACGCAGTATTTT. The chain links TRBV4-3 to TRBJ2-3; TRBD1 agrees at 7 bases. V was clipped by 4 bases and J by 4 bases; unmatched bases: 8. The CDR3 contains 15 residues. The germline V gene has CDR1 LGHNA and CDR2 YSLEER.

This rearrangement joins TRBV29-1 to TRBJ2-3; D uncertain. V lost 4 bases and J lost 0, with 8 bases in between. The germline gives CDR1 SQVTM, CDR2 ANQGSEA. The CDR3 is 13 residues long. As DNA, the CDR3 is TGCAGCGTTGTTAACTGGAGCACAGATACGCAGTATTTT. It codes for CSVVNWSTDTQYF.

This chain connects TRBV18 to TRBJ2-1; tentative D call: TRBD2 (7 bases). V dropped 3 bases and J dropped 9 bases, with 12 bases sitting between them. This CDR3 spans 13 amino acids. CDR1 is KGHSH, CDR2 LQKENI, per germline. CDR3 residues: CASSPKGGGEQFF. The DNA of the CDR3 is TGTGCCAGCTCACCTAAGGGGGGGGGTGAGCAGTTCTTC.